One and the same sample provided the 24 T cell receptor beta chains below, sequenced in a study of CD8 T cells in Susac syndrome. RNA was extracted with the RNeasy kit, and a quantity of roughly 0.5 to 1 ug was reverse transcribed using random hexamers. A single record per CDR3 protein comes from TCRdb applying MiXCR to the immunoSEQ multiplex PCR reads. The sample shows approximately 150,000 distinct CDR3 sequences, 93% of them seen only once. Sequenced input: CD4+ T cells from PBMCs. These receptors all come from a human donor in good health.

This sequence joins TRBV3-1 and TRBJ2-7; 7 bases agree with TRBD1. Germline V gene sequence: CDR1 LGHDT, CDR2 YNNKEL (reference sequence). With 8 bases clipped from V and 4 bases from J, the junction kept 11 bases outside the gene matches. The CDR3 sequence is 14 residues long. CDR3 in DNA: TGTGCCAGCGGACCCTGGACAGGTTCTTACGAGCAGTACTTC. Amino acids: CASGPWTGSYEQYF.

The chain uses TRBV27 and TRBJ1-4, with TRBD1 matching over 9 bases. The CDR3 contains 13 residues. V lost 5 bases to trimming and J lost 8 bases; unmatched junction nucleotides: 3. CDR1 is MNHEY, CDR2 SMNVEV, per germline (reference sequence). This chain's CDR3 is CASSRQGGEKLFF. In nucleotides, the CDR3 is TGTGCCAGCAGTCGACAGGGGGGCGAAAAACTGTTTTTT.

The chain combines TRBV3-1 with TRBJ2-1; unclear D gene. From germline, CDR1 is LGHDT and CDR2 YNNKEL (reference sequence). V was shortened by 0 bases and J by 4 bases, with 1 base between the two germline ends. The CDR3 is 12 residues long. The CDR3 sequence: CASSQEYNEQFF. The CDR3 DNA sequence: TGTGCCAGCAGCCAAGAGTACAATGAGCAGTTCTTC.

This clonotype was seen once. CDR3 loop: CASSYSPGRGREPQYF. The CDR3 DNA follows: TGTGCCAGCAGTTACTCGCCAGGGCGAGGCAGGGAGCCCCAGTACTTC. This chain links TRBV6-2 or TRBV6-3 with TRBJ2-5; D tentatively reads TRBD1 or TRBD2 (5 bases each). The CDR3 spans 16 residues. Looked up from germline, CDR1 is MNHEY and CDR2 is SVGEGT. V shed 0 bases and J shed 9 bases, with 20 bases lying between them.

CDR3 coding DNA: TGCAGTGCCATCCGGGGACTAGCGGGGAATGAGCAGTTCTTC. Its protein product is CSAIRGLAGNEQFF. The chain links TRBV20-1 to TRBJ2-1; 13 bases are a match to TRBD2. This CDR3 region has 14 residues. Germline CDR1 and CDR2: DFQATT and SNEGSKA (reference sequence). V was clipped by 6 bases and J by 7 bases; unmatched bases: 6.

In nucleotides, the CDR3 is TGTGCCAGCAGCTTAGGCCGGTCCAGGTCCGGGGCTGAAGCTTTCTTT. Residues: CASSLGRSRSGAEAFF. V and J are TRBV13 and TRBJ1-1; D unresolved. Germline V gene data show CDR1 as PRHDT and CDR2 as FYEKMQ (reference sequence). Trimming pared 0 bases from V and 6 bases from J, leaving 17 bases between. CDR3 size: 16 residues. Variable domain in full (rest from reference TRBV13 and TRBJ1-1): AAGVIQSPRHLIKEKRETATLKCYPIPRHDTVYWYQQGPGQDPQFLISFYEKMQSDKGSIPDRFSAQQFSDYHSELNMSSLELGDSALYFCASSLGRSRSGAEAFFGQGTRLTVV.

The rearrangement uses TRBV12-5 and TRBJ1-1; the D is unclear. Germline loops: CDR1 LGHNT, CDR2 FRNRAP. The CDR3 is made up of 14 amino acids. Trimming removed 2 bases from V and 3 bases from J, with 10 bases in between. CDR3 region: CASGLYPGDTEAFF. CDR3 in DNA: TGTGCTAGTGGTTTGTACCCCGGGGACACTGAAGCTTTCTTT.

The genes are TRBV7-9 and TRBJ1-5; D unresolved. Trimming removed 1 base from V and 5 bases from J, with 21 bases in between. The CDR3 covers 18 residues. CDR1 SEHNR and CDR2 FQNEAQ come from the germline V gene (reference sequence). The CDR3 region has the DNA TGTGCCAGCAGCTTAGGAATCGGTCGCGAGGGAGCGGATCAGCCCCAGCATTTT. Protein product: CASSLGIGREGADQPQHF.

The chain carries TRBV29-1 and TRBJ2-1; D possibly corresponds to TRBD2 (6 bases). The CDR3 length is 13 residues. The germline V and J ends were trimmed by 6 bases and 8 bases, with 17 bases remaining between them. In germline, CDR1 is SQVTM, CDR2 ANQGSEA. The CDR3 DNA is TGCAGCGTCTCCCCGACGGGGGTCGATGAGCAGTTCTTC. It specifies CSVSPTGVDEQFF.

The chain couples TRBV6-1 to TRBJ1-2; D might be TRBD1 (5 bases). This CDR3 comprises 13 residues. The V gene's germline CDR1 is MNHNS and CDR2 SASEGT. Between the trimmed V and J ends, which lost 4 bases and 8 bases, there was a span of 14 bases. The CDR3 is CASSVEGNSGYTF. The CDR3 nucleotides read TGTGCCAGCAGTGTCGAGGGGAATTCGGGCTACACCTTC.

This clonotype was detected once. The V and J genes are TRBV12-3 or TRBV12-4 and TRBJ2-7; D is uncertain. V lost 4 bases, J lost 5 bases, and 15 bases lay in between. The CDR3 is 14 residues long. DNA of the CDR3: TGTGCCAGCAGTTCCCCCCCGGGCCACAACGAGCAGTACTTC. It specifies CASSSPPGHNEQYF.

The genes are TRBV30 and TRBJ2-7; TRBD1 matches 7 bases. The CDR3 is 16 residues long. CDR1 GTSNPN and CDR2 SVGIG come from the germline V gene (reference sequence). After removal of 4 bases from V and 0 bases from J, the junction contained 12 bases not matched to a gene. The CDR3 spells CAWNPSRTGNSYEQYF. In DNA, the CDR3 is TGTGCCTGGAACCCTTCCCGGACAGGTAACTCCTACGAGCAGTACTTC.

This chain joins TRBV20-1 and TRBJ2-7; a possible D gene is TRBD1 (6 bases). The CDR3 is made up of 13 amino acids. Germline assignment: CDR1 DFQATT and CDR2 SNEGSKA (reference sequence). V was cut by 6 bases and J by 2 bases, with 14 bases left in between. CDR3 amino acids: CSATRTATYEQYF. The CDR3 DNA reads TGCAGTGCGACGAGGACAGCCACCTACGAGCAGTACTTC.

This clonotype was picked up a small number of times. The V and J genes are TRBV7-2 and TRBJ1-2; 7 bases align to TRBD1. The V segment lost 3 bases and the J segment 6 bases; nucleotides outside the gene matches: 4. Germline CDR1 and CDR2: SGHTA and FQGNSA. The CDR3 covers 13 residues. CDR3 coding DNA: TGTGCCAGCAGCTTCTCCAGGGGGGATGGCTACACCTTC. This sequence encodes CASSFSRGDGYTF.

The V call is TRBV2, the J call TRBJ1-2; D not certain. Germline CDR1 SNHLY, CDR2 FYNNEI. V gave up 5 bases and J gave up 2 bases, with 12 bases separating them. The CDR3 totals 14 residues. The CDR3 DNA sequence: TGTGCCAGCAGTTCCCAGACGGCAAACTATGGCTACACCTTC. As protein: CASSSQTANYGYTF. Full variable domain (rest looked up from reference TRBV2 and TRBJ1-2): EPEVTQTPSHQVTQMGQEVILRCVPISNHLYFYWYRQILGQKVEFLVSFYNNEISEKSEIFDDQFSVERPDGSNFTLKIRSTKLEDSAMYFCASSSQTANYGYTFGSGTRLTVV.

The CDR3 DNA sequence: TGCAGCTTGGCGGGACAGGCTTACAATGAGCAGTTCTTC. This sequence encodes CSLAGQAYNEQFF. This rearrangement joins TRBV29-1 to TRBJ2-1; 8 positions match TRBD1. The V and J ends lost 8 bases and 4 bases, in that order; junction bases with no gene match: 7. The CDR3 loop spans 13 amino acids. CDR1 and CDR2 from the germline V gene are SQVTM and ANQGSEA.

The count of this clonotype is one. The chain has TRBV7-6 and TRBJ2-5; 8 nucleotides align to TRBD2. J lost 8 bases, V lost 6 bases, and 17 bases had no gene match. Germline V CDR1 and CDR2: SGHVS, FNYEAQ. The CDR3 is made up of 16 amino acids. The CDR3 protein is CASSAKPGLGRSTQYF. The DNA of the CDR3 is TGTGCCAGCAGTGCTAAACCGGGACTAGGAAGGAGTACCCAGTACTTC. Variable domain in full (rest from reference TRBV7-6 and TRBJ2-5): GAGVSQSPRYKVTKRGQDVALRCDPISGHVSLYWYRQALGQGPEFLTYFNYEAQQDKSGLPNDRFSAERPEGSISTLTIQRTEQRDSAMYRCASSAKPGLGRSTQYFGPGTRLLVL.

This clonotype was observed once. V and J are TRBV7-9 and TRBJ2-3, with a tentative D call TRBD1 (6 bases). Germline V gene sequence: CDR1 SEHNR, CDR2 FQNEAQ (reference sequence). This CDR3 spans 15 amino acids. The V end was cut by 4 bases, the J end by 0 bases, with 11 bases between. CDR3 bases: TGTGCCAGCAGCTCCGGGACAACTAGCACAGATACGCAGTATTTT. It yields the protein CASSSGTTSTDTQYF.

The chain employs TRBV6-6 and TRBJ2-6; D may be TRBD2 (5 bases). The ends were cut back, 7 bases at V and 4 bases at J, with 17 bases in the middle. Germline V lookup: CDR1 MNHNY, CDR2 SVGAGI (reference sequence). This CDR3 has 16 residues. The CDR3 DNA reads TGTGCCAGCACCCCGGGAATTGGGTCCGGGGCCAACGTCCTGACTTTC. It encodes CASTPGIGSGANVLTF.

This chain uses TRBV20-1 with TRBJ2-3, with 8 nucleotides matching TRBD2. With V trimmed by 0 bases and J by 3 bases, 8 bases remained unmatched. CDR1 is DFQATT, CDR2 SNEGSKA, per germline (reference sequence). The length of the CDR3 is 16 residues. The CDR3 DNA follows: TGCAGTGCTAGAGATGGAGCTAGCGGGCCGACAGATACGCAGTATTTT. Its translation is CSARDGASGPTDTQYF.

This chain links TRBV7-2 with TRBJ2-3; D is uncertain. The CDR3 totals 13 residues. CDR1 and CDR2 from the germline V gene are SGHTA and FQGNSA. Trimming left V 4 bases short and J 3 bases short, with 8 bases between. The CDR3 DNA is TGTGCCAGCAGCTACTCTAGGACAGATACGCAGTATTTT. It specifies CASSYSRTDTQYF.

This chain's CDR3 is CASSSRGQGFLGVLFF. The DNA of the CDR3 is TGTGCCAGCAGCTCCCGAGGACAGGGTTTTTTGGGTGTGCTGTTTTTT. This chain joins TRBV11-2 and TRBJ2-2; 8 bases line up with TRBD1. CDR3 size: 16 residues. Germline V gene data show CDR1 as SGHAT and CDR2 as FQNNGV. With V trimmed by 4 bases and J by 13 bases, 17 bases remained unmatched.

The chain combines TRBV12-3 or TRBV12-4 with TRBJ1-4, with D unresolved. V lost 3 bases and J lost 5, with 7 bases in between. This CDR3 is 13 amino acids long. The chain's CDR3 is CASSFYINEKLFF. In DNA, the CDR3 is TGTGCCAGCAGTTTTTACATCAATGAAAAACTGTTTTTT.

This chain uses TRBV7-9 with TRBJ2-1; D uncertain. The CDR3 extends over 11 amino acids. Looked up from germline, CDR1 is SEHNR and CDR2 is FQNEAQ (reference sequence). V lost 8 bases and J lost 7, with 9 bases in between. This CDR3 reads CASLNRNEQFF. DNA of the CDR3: TGTGCCAGCCTTAATCGGAATGAGCAGTTCTTC.